The subject of this entry is one T cell receptor (beta chain). The antigen is undetermined. The data stem from a study of post-analysis software for immune sequencing data. Study-wide results and caveats: About 5 TRBV segments appeared more often in patients than in controls, and TRBV5-6, TRBV5-1 and TRBV20-1 were among these. By F measure, strong co-clustering occurred among samples prepared in the same batch. The normalized Chao1 diversity of multiple sclerosis patients was significantly lower than that of controls.

Built from TCR beta cDNA, the libraries had unique molecular identifiers in them. Roughly 500,000 cDNA molecules were obtained per 1 to 10 million input T cells. TCRdb reprocessed the PCR reads via MiXCR and lists one record per CDR3 protein. The sample holds 350,000 to 450,000 distinct CDR3 sequences, approximately 33% seen once. The CDR3 has 17 residues. The J segment lost 2 bases and the V segment lost 0 bases, leaving 5 bases of the junction unmatched. The V gene's germline CDR1 is MNHEY and CDR2 SVGAGI. What was sequenced was blood. V is TRBV6-5 and J is TRBJ2-2, with 8 positions matching TRBD1. This sequence was found in a girl between 10 and 17 years old with multiple sclerosis. CDR3 nucleotide sequence: TGTGCCAGCAGTTACTCGACGGGACAGGTTAACACCGGGGAGCTGTTTTTT. This gives the protein CASSYSTGQVNTGELFF.